Shown below are 5 T cell receptor beta chains from a single sample sequenced in a study of blood T cell repertoires in COVID-19. Libraries were prepared by immunoSEQ multiplex PCR; TCRdb keeps only in-frame clonotypes and omits some of them. The sample gives about 190,000 clones, 70% to 90% of which show up once; about 6.8% is in the top ten. The sample taken for sequencing was peripheral blood. The receptor source for this set is a woman aged 40 to 50 who had recovered from COVID-19.

This sequence joins TRBV4-3 and TRBJ2-7; possibly TRBD2 for D (5 bases). The CDR3 length is 15 residues. V was shortened by 0 bases and J by 1 base, with 10 bases between the two germline ends. Germline V lookup: CDR1 LGHNA, CDR2 YSLEER. CDR3 DNA: TGCGCCAGCAGCCAAGATGTCGGAGGATCCTACGAGCAGTACTTC. This encodes CASSQDVGGSYEQYF.

The rearrangement links TRBV28 to TRBJ2-7; 11 nucleotides match TRBD2. The CDR3 runs to 15 residues. Looked up from germline, CDR1 is MDHEN and CDR2 is SYDVKM. Trimming took 5 bases from V and 2 from J; bases not matched to a gene: 5. DNA for the CDR3: TGTGCCAGCAGTACCACTAGCGGGAGCCCCTACGAGCAGTACTTC. Its translation is CASSTTSGSPYEQYF.

This chain connects TRBV24-1 to TRBJ2-1; 9 positions agree with TRBD1. CDR1 is KGHDR, CDR2 SFDVKD, per germline. The CDR3 has 18 amino acids. V dropped 4 bases and J dropped 3; count of bases not matched to a gene: 12. CDR3 coding DNA: TGTGCCACCAGTGAAGGACAGGGGAGGGGGAATGTCTACAATGAGCAGTTCTTC. Translated, it gives CATSEGQGRGNVYNEQFF.

The V and J genes are TRBV27 and TRBJ2-5; D is perhaps TRBD1 (5 bases). The CDR3 extends over 15 amino acids. Germline loops: CDR1 MNHEY, CDR2 SMNVEV (reference sequence). V was pared by 2 bases and J by 4 bases, with 14 bases between. CDR3 in DNA: TGTGCCAGCAGTTTAATGGGTGGACATGGAGAGACCCAGTACTTC. Its translation: CASSLMGGHGETQYF.

This chain connects TRBV11-3 to TRBJ2-3; 7 bases agree with TRBD2. V was clipped by 5 bases and J by 3 bases; unmatched bases: 14. The length of the CDR3 is 17 residues. Looked up from germline, CDR1 is SGHNT and CDR2 is YENEEA. As DNA, the CDR3 is TGTGCCAGCAGCAGACGGCGGCCGGGGGGTGGGACAGATACGCAGTATTTT. It translates to CASSRRRPGGGTDTQYF.